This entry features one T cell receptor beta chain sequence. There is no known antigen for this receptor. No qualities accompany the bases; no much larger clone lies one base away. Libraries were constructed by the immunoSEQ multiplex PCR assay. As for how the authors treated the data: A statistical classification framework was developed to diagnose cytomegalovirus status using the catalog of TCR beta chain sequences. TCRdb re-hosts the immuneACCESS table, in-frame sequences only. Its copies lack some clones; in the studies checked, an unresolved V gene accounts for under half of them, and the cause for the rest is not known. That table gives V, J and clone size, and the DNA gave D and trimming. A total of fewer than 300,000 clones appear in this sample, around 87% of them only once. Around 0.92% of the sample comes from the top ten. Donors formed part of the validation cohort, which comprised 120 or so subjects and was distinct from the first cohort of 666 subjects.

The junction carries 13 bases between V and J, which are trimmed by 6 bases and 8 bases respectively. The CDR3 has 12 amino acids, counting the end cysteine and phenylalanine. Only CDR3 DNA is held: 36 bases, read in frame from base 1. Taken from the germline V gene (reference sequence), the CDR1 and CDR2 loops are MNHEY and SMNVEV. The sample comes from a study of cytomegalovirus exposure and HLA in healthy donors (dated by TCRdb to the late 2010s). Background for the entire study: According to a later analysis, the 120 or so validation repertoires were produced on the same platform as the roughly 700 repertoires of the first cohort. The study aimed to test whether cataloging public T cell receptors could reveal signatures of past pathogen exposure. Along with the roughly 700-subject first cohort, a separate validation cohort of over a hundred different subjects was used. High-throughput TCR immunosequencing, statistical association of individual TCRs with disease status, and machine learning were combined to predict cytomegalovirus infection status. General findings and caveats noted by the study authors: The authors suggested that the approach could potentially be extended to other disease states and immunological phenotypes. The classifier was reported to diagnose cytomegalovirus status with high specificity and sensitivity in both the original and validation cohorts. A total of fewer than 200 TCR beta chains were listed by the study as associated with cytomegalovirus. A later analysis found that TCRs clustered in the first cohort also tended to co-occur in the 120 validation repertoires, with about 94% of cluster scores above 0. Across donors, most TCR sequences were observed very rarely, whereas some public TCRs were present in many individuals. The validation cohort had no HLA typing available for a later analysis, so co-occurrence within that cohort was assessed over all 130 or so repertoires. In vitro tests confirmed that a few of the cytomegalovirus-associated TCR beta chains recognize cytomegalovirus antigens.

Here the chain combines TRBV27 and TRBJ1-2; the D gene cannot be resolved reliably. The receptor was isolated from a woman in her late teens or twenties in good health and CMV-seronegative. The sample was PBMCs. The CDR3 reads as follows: CASRSPIGGYTF. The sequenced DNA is TGTGCCAGCAGGTCTCCCATCGGGGGCTACACCTTC.